This record looks at one T cell receptor (beta chain) sequence and its context. Its antigen is unknown. These data are taken from a study of vaccination effects on CD4 cells after COVID-19. CD4+ T cells were isolated after nine to ten days of culture. All participants had two doses of either the BNT162b2 or mRNA-1273 vaccine. The CDR3 extends over 16 amino acids. Deletions cut 2 bases from V and 6 bases from J, with 19 bases between. Germline CDR1 is LGHDT and CDR2 is YNNKEL (reference sequence). TCRdb's table, derived via immunoSEQ multiplex PCR, lists solely in-frame clones and lacks some. The data contain tens of thousands of clones, less than 85% of them singletons.

Sequencing used CD4+ T cells from PBMCs cultured without peptide, obtained after COVID-19 vaccination. The chain links TRBV3-1 (or the pseudogene TRBV3-2) to TRBJ1-2; D is perhaps TRBD1 (6 bases). This TCR was sampled from a human donor who received a COVID-19 vaccine. The CDR3 region is CASSQRGDFRGHGYTF. The CDR3 DNA is TGTGCCAGCAGCCAAAGGGGGGACTTCCGAGGCCATGGCTACACCTTC.